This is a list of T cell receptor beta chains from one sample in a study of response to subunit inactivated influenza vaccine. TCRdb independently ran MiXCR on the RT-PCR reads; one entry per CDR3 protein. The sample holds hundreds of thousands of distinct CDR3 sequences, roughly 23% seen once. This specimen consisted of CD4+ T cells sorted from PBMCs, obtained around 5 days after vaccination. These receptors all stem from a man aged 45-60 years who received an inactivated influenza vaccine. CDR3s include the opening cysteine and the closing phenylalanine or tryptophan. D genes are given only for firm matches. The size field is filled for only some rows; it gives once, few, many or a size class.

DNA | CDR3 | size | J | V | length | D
TGTGCCAGCTCACCACCGAACAAGGAGGGGCAAGAGACCCAGTACTTC | CASSPPNKEGQETQYF | few | TRBJ2-5 | TRBV18 | 16 | .
TGCAGTGCTAGAGATGTTAGGGGTAGTTACGAGCAGTACTTC | CSARDVRGSYEQYF | few | TRBJ2-7 | TRBV20-1 | 14 | .
TGTGCCAGCAGCCATTCGGAGGAGCAGTACTTC | CASSHSEEQYF | . | TRBJ2-7 | TRBV7-9 | 11 | .
TGCAGCGTCCGACAGGGGACGAACACCGGGGAGCTGTTTTTT | CSVRQGTNTGELFF | . | TRBJ2-2 | TRBV29-1 | 14 | TRBD1
TGTGCCAGCAGTTGGACTAGCGCGAACACCGGGGAGCTGTTTTTT | CASSWTSANTGELFF | . | TRBJ2-2 | TRBV2 | 15 | TRBD2
TGTGCCATCAGTGATCACACAGGGGCGGACACCGGGGAGCTGTTTTTT | CAISDHTGADTGELFF | . | TRBJ2-2 | TRBV10-3 | 16 | TRBD1
TGTGCCAGCAGTTTAGATAGCGGGGCCTTCGAGCAGTACTTC | CASSLDSGAFEQYF | few | TRBJ2-7 | TRBV12-3/TRBV12-4 | 14 | TRBD2
TGTGCCAGCAGTCGAGAGGGCGGATTCACCGGGGAGCTGTTTTTT | CASSREGGFTGELFF | . | TRBJ2-2 | TRBV12-3/TRBV12-4 | 15 | .
TGTGCCAGCAGTTTAGACCACGGGAGAAATGAGCAGTTCTTC | CASSLDHGRNEQFF | few | TRBJ2-1 | TRBV12-3/TRBV12-4 | 14 | .
TGTGCCAGCAGCCAAGCTATGGGAGGGAGGACAGATACGCAGTATTTT | CASSQAMGGRTDTQYF | . | TRBJ2-3 | TRBV3-1 | 16 | TRBD2
TGTGCCAGCCGTCGAGACAGCATGAACACCGGGGAGCTGTTTTTT | CASRRDSMNTGELFF | many | TRBJ2-2 | TRBV6-4 | 15 | .
TGCGCCAGCAGCTTGGTGCTGAGCTCCTACAATGAGCAGTTCTTC | CASSLVLSSYNEQFF | . | TRBJ2-1 | TRBV5-1 | 15 | .
TGTGCCAGCAGCTACCTTACCGGGGGGCCGGAAGAGACCCAGTACTTC | CASSYLTGGPEETQYF | . | TRBJ2-5 | TRBV7-6 | 16 | .
TGCGCCAGCAGCCAGATAGCGGGGGGGTTCATTTACAATGAGCAGTTCTTC | CASSQIAGGFIYNEQFF | . | TRBJ2-1 | TRBV4-1 | 17 | TRBD2
TGCGCCAGCAGTGAGTCGACGAGGACTCAGCCCCAGCATTTT | CASSESTRTQPQHF | few | TRBJ1-5 | TRBV10-2 | 14 | .
TGCAGTGCTAGATCGGACAGCACAGATACGCAGTATTTT | CSARSDSTDTQYF | . | TRBJ2-3 | TRBV20-1 | 13 | .
TGTGCCACCAGTGGGAGGACAGGGGGACTCTACAATGAGCAGTTCTTC | CATSGRTGGLYNEQFF | . | TRBJ2-1 | TRBV24-1 | 16 | TRBD1
TGTGCCAGCAGCTCATCCGGGACAGGGGGGATATATGGCTACACCTTC | CASSSSGTGGIYGYTF | . | TRBJ1-2 | TRBV12-3/TRBV12-4 | 16 | TRBD1